One sample yielded the 14 T cell receptor beta chains listed below, sequenced in a study of cytomegalovirus exposure and HLA in healthy donors. The PCR was carried out with 60 Vbeta primers and 13 Jbeta primers. Generated by immunoSEQ multiplex PCR, the TCRdb table keeps only in-frame clones and is missing some. The data show 80,000 to 130,000 clones, with more than 65% seen just once and 4% to 5.5% held by the top ten. Sequences were obtained from PBMCs. These receptors came from a woman in her late teens or twenties in good health and CMV-seropositive.

The V call is TRBV27, the J call TRBJ2-7; D might be TRBD2 (7 bases). The CDR3 has 15 amino acids. In germline, CDR1 is MNHEY, CDR2 SMNVEV (reference sequence). The V end lost 3 bases, the J end lost 5 bases, and 17 bases lay between the germline ends. CDR3: CASSFAVGGGDEQYF. The DNA of the CDR3 is TGTGCCAGCAGTTTCGCGGTGGGAGGGGGGGACGAGCAGTACTTC.

The V call is TRBV7-2, the J call TRBJ1-1; TRBD1 matches 8 bases. Germline V gene data show CDR1 as SGHTA and CDR2 as FQGNSA. V dropped 5 bases and J dropped 11; count of bases not matched to a gene: 10. This CDR3 has 13 amino acids. CDR3 in amino acids: CASSPKGGTGAFF. The CDR3 DNA follows: TGTGCCAGCAGCCCAAAAGGGGGGACAGGCGCTTTCTTT.

In this sample, this clone turned up a few times. The chain has TRBV6-4 and TRBJ1-5; D is unresolved. The CDR3 runs to 16 residues. V was cut by 4 bases and J by 2 bases, with 15 bases left in between. Germline assignment: CDR1 MRHNA and CDR2 SNTAGT. For the CDR3, the DNA is TGTGCCAGCAGTGGCCCAGATAGGGAGGGCAATCAGCCCCAGCATTTT. It codes for CASSGPDREGNQPQHF.

This clone was counted between two and nine times. This chain uses TRBV5-4 with TRBJ2-7, with 9 bases matching TRBD1. V lost 5 bases to trimming and J lost 0 bases; unmatched junction nucleotides: 12. This CDR3 has 17 residues. Germline loops: CDR1 SGHNT, CDR2 YYREEE (reference sequence). CDR3 sequence reads: CASRGHGQGLSSYEQYF. CDR3 DNA: TGTGCCAGCAGGGGACACGGACAGGGGCTAAGCTCCTACGAGCAGTACTTC.

This clone showed up just a few times. CDR3 nucleotide sequence: TGTGCCAGCAGTTACTCATCCGGGAGCAGCGAAAAACTGTTTTTT. Translated, it gives CASSYSSGSSEKLFF. The chain carries TRBV6-5 and TRBJ1-4; D gene unclear. The CDR3 spans 15 residues. V shed 0 bases and J shed 8 bases, with 13 bases lying between them. CDR1 is MNHEY and CDR2 is SVGAGI in the germline V gene.

This rearrangement joins TRBV14 to TRBJ2-5; TRBD2 agrees at 8 bases. V shed 4 bases and J 5 bases; nucleotides not matched to a gene: 12. CDR1 SGHDN and CDR2 FVKESK come from the germline V gene. This CDR3 region has 16 residues. The chain's CDR3 is CASSRRVAGFRETQYF. In DNA form, the CDR3 reads TGTGCCAGCAGCCGACGGGTAGCGGGATTTAGGGAGACCCAGTACTTC.

V and J are TRBV6-6 and TRBJ2-7, with D possibly TRBD1 on 5 matching bases. Trimming cost V 10 bases and J 5 bases, with 21 bases left between them. This CDR3 region has 14 residues. Germline assignment: CDR1 MNHNY and CDR2 SVGAGI (reference sequence). The CDR3 loop is CATLPTGSRDEQYF. Written as DNA, the CDR3 is TGTGCCACCTTGCCGACCGGAAGCAGGGACGAGCAGTACTTC.

This chain joins TRBV7-9 and TRBJ1-2; 7 nucleotides align to TRBD1. Germline CDR1 reads SEHNR; CDR2 reads FQNEAQ (reference sequence). The trim removed 3 bases at V and 0 bases at J, leaving 4 bases unmatched. There are 15 residues in the CDR3. The CDR3 region has the DNA TGTGCCAGCAGCTTTCAGGGGGGAGCTAACTATGGCTACACCTTC. Translation gives CASSFQGGANYGYTF.

This clone was found a few times. The chain uses TRBV23-1 and TRBJ1-5, with TRBD1 matching over 8 bases. TRBV23-1 is known as an ORF, though its function is uncertain. The CDR3 is 16 residues long. The J segment lost 5 bases and the V segment lost 2 bases, leaving 8 bases of the junction unmatched. CDR3 coding DNA: TGCGCCAGCAGTCAAATCCCCGGACAGGGCGATCAGCCCCAGCATTTT. As protein: CASSQIPGQGDQPQHF.

This clone was seen a handful of times. The CDR3 nucleotides are TGTGCCAGCAGTTACTCATCAGGAGCTTTCTTT. Encoded protein: CASSYSSGAFF. The rearrangement uses TRBV6-5 and TRBJ1-1; D is unresolved. The germline gives CDR1 MNHEY, CDR2 SVGAGI. The V and J ends lost 0 bases and 10 bases respectively, with 6 bases between them. The CDR3 contains 11 residues.

V usage is TRBV7-8 and J usage is TRBJ1-4; D gene uncertain. Germline lookup yields CDR1 SGHVS and CDR2 FQNEAQ. This CDR3 comprises 19 residues. Trimming took off 2 bases at V and 8 bases at J, with 27 bases between the two ends. The CDR3 DNA reads as TGTGCCAGCAGCTTACTGTTTGGGTACCGGATGGGAGAGATGGAAAAACTGTTTTTT. Translated, it gives CASSLLFGYRMGEMEKLFF.

J is TRBJ2-1 and V is TRBV7-8; 9 bases match TRBD2. V lost 10 bases to trimming and J lost 0 bases; unmatched junction nucleotides: 13. Germline V lookup: CDR1 SGHVS, CDR2 FQNEAQ. The CDR3 is 17 amino acids. CDR3 protein: CATILREGLVSYNEQFF. The CDR3 DNA is TGTGCCACCATCCTGCGGGAGGGACTAGTCTCCTACAATGAGCAGTTCTTC.

V and J are TRBV5-1 and TRBJ1-6; 10 bases align to TRBD1. Trimming removed 0 bases from V and 6 bases from J; junction bases left unmatched: 6. Germline V gene sequence: CDR1 SGHRS, CDR2 YFSETQ. This CDR3 contains 17 residues. CDR3 sequence (DNA): TGCGCCAGCAGCTTGGGACAGGGGGCAAATGTTAATTCACCCCTCCACTTT. Translated: CASSLGQGANVNSPLHF.

The J gene is TRBJ1-1, the V gene TRBV4-1, with 8 bases that match TRBD1. This CDR3 region has 17 residues. Trimming took 4 bases from V and 1 from J; bases not matched to a gene: 11. Germline lookup yields CDR1 MGHRA and CDR2 YSYEKL. The CDR3 DNA sequence: TGCGCCAGCAGCCCCAGGACAGGGTTTGGTAAGAACACTGAAGCTTTCTTT. It codes for CASSPRTGFGKNTEAFF.